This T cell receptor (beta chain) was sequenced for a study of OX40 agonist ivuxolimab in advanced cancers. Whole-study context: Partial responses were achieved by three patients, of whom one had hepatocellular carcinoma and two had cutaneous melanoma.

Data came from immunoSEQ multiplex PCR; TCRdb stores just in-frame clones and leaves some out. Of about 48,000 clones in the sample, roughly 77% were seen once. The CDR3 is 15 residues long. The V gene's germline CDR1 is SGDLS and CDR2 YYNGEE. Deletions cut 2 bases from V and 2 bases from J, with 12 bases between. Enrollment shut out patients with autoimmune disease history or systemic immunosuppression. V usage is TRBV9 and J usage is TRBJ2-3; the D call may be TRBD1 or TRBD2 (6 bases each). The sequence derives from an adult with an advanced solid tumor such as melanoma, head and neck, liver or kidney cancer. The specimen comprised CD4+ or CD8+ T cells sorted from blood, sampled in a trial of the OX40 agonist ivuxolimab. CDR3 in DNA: TGTGCCAGCAGCGTGGGGGGCAGGAACACAGATACGCAGTATTTT. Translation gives CASSVGGRNTDTQYF.